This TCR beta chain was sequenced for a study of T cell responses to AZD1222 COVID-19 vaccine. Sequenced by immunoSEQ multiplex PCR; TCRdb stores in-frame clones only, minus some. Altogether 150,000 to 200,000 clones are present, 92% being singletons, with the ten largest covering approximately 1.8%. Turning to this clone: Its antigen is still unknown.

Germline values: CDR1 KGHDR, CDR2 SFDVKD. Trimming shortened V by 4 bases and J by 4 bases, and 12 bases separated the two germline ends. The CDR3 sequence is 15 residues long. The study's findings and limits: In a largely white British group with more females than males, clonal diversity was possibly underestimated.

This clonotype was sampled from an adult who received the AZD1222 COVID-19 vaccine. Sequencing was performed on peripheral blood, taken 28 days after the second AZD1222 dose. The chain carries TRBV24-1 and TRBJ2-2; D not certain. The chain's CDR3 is CATSDPAVGTGELFF. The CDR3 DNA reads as TGTGCCACCAGTGACCCGGCCGTAGGCACCGGGGAGCTGTTTTTT.